This T cell receptor (beta chain) was found in a study of control samples from healthy donors and cancer patients. Sequencing used immunoSEQ multiplex PCR; TCRdb keeps in-frame clones, though not all of them. Seen here are over 150,000 clones, roughly 92% observed once, and the top ten hold around 1.3%. The germline V and J ends were trimmed by 6 bases and 10 bases, with 16 bases remaining between them. The CDR3 spans 13 residues. The germline CDR1 and CDR2 sequences are LGHDT and YNNKEL (reference sequence). The clonotype originates from a young woman in good health. Sequencing was carried out using blood. The chain carries TRBV3-1 (or the pseudogene TRBV3-2) and TRBJ2-1; D is unclear. The CDR3 nucleotides read TGTGCCAGCAGTCCTACTTCTTTCCGCGAGCAGTTCTTC. Translation gives CASSPTSFREQFF.